One sample yielded the 10 T cell receptor beta chains listed below, sequenced in a study of T-cell reconstitution after alpha-beta-depleted transplantation in children. Unique molecular identifiers were used in preparing the TCRbeta library. TCRdb re-analysed the PCR reads in MiXCR, keeping a single row per CDR3 protein. The table has some 120,000 distinct CDR3 sequences, about a tenth seen once. The source material was PBMCs, mostly from graft donor cells, sampled 180 days after TCRalphabeta/CD19-depleted stem cell transplant. The receptors shown here come from a girl under two years old who had a stem cell transplant for combined immunodeficiency, so the T cells may come from the graft donor.

V usage is TRBV7-2 and J usage is TRBJ2-3; the D gene could be TRBD1 or TRBD2 (5 bases each). Germline CDR1 is SGHTA and CDR2 is FQGNSA. The CDR3 runs 16 residues. The V and J ends lost 5 bases and 3 bases respectively, with 18 bases between them. The CDR3 spells CASSLLPGRLTDTQYF. The CDR3 DNA reads TGTGCCAGCAGCCTCTTGCCGGGACGACTGACAGATACGCAGTATTTT.

This clonotype appeared once. The CDR3 does not close with the conserved phenylalanine or tryptophan, likely indicating a read error. This rearrangement joins TRBV7-3 to TRBJ2-3; D gene uncertain. V lost 4 bases and J 5 bases, leaving 13 bases between the germline ends. From germline, CDR1 is SGHTA and CDR2 FQGTGA. CDR3 length equals 14 residues. CDR3 protein: CASSSLGWQDTQYS. The CDR3 coding sequence is TGTGCCAGCAGCTCCTTGGGGTGGCAAGATACGCAGTATTCT.

The chain employs TRBV29-1 and TRBJ1-5; TRBD1 agrees at 8 bases. The CDR3 has 13 amino acids. The germline CDR1 and CDR2 sequences are SQVTM and ANQGSEA. With 4 bases clipped from V and 6 bases from J, the junction kept 5 bases outside the gene matches. This CDR3 reads CSVADRDGQPQHF. CDR3 coding DNA: TGCAGCGTTGCGGACAGGGACGGTCAGCCCCAGCATTTT.

The sample holds a few counts of this clonotype. The chain carries TRBV6-1 and TRBJ2-5; the D is unclear. V was pared by 4 bases and J by 4 bases, with 16 bases between. There are 15 residues in the CDR3. From germline, CDR1 is MNHNS and CDR2 SASEGT. This CDR3 reads CASSGPVGILETQYF. For the CDR3, the DNA is TGTGCCAGCAGTGGTCCCGTTGGGATTCTAGAGACCCAGTACTTC.

This clonotype was seen only a few times. This chain links TRBV18 with TRBJ2-3; 13 bases align to TRBD2. CDR3 length equals 17 residues. V was pared by 3 bases and J by 4 bases, with 7 bases of the junction left unmatched. CDR1 and CDR2 from the germline V gene are KGHSH and LQKENI. The CDR3 is CASSPGLAGFDSDTQYF. The CDR3 DNA is TGTGCCAGCTCACCGGGACTAGCGGGGTTCGATTCAGATACGCAGTATTTT.

This clonotype was detected many times. This chain connects TRBV14 to TRBJ2-3; no clear D gene. Per the germline V gene, CDR1 is SGHDN and CDR2 is FVKESK. The CDR3 length is 10 residues. CDR3 DNA sequence: TGTTCCTCGGGCACAGATACGCAGTATTTT. This gives the protein CSSGTDTQYF.

The chain uses TRBV5-1 and TRBJ2-5; D may correspond to TRBD1 or TRBD2 (5 bases each). The CDR3 sequence is 14 residues long. With 6 bases removed from V and 4 bases from J, the gap between germline ends came to 16 bases. Germline CDR1 SGHRS, CDR2 YFSETQ. CDR3 region: CASTQGASTETQYF. DNA of the CDR3: TGCGCCAGCACTCAGGGAGCTAGTACAGAGACCCAGTACTTC.

This clonotype was seen more than once but under ten times. The J gene is TRBJ1-1, the V gene TRBV7-2; D is perhaps TRBD1 (6 bases). V was clipped by 1 base and J by 7 bases, with 10 bases between them. Germline-derived CDR1 and CDR2 are SGHTA and FQGNSA. There are 13 residues in the CDR3. CDR3 DNA sequence: TGTGCCAGCAGCTTAGATGGACAGAGTGAAGCTTTCTTT. The encoded protein is CASSLDGQSEAFF.

This clonotype came up a few times. The chain carries TRBV18 and TRBJ2-7; 7 bases align to TRBD1. Per germline, CDR1 KGHSH and CDR2 LQKENI. V was pared by 3 bases and J by 7 bases, with 6 bases of the junction left unmatched. The CDR3 is 13 amino acids. The CDR3 DNA sequence: TGTGCCAGCTCACCGGTTAGGGGGCTGGAGCAGTACTTC. This sequence encodes CASSPVRGLEQYF.

This clonotype was counted ten times or more. V and J are TRBV20-1 and TRBJ2-5, with 7 bases that match TRBD1. From germline, CDR1 is DFQATT and CDR2 SNEGSKA (reference sequence). The CDR3 totals 15 residues. Trimming removed 2 bases from V and 4 bases from J; junction bases left unmatched: 10. CDR3 nucleotide sequence: TGCAGTGCTAGACGGTCCGACAGGGTGAGAGAGACCCAGTACTTC. It specifies CSARRSDRVRETQYF.